What follows are 23 T cell receptor beta chains derived from one specimen sequenced in a study of blood T cell repertoires in COVID-19. The method was immunoSEQ multiplex PCR; TCRdb's version includes in-frame clones alone and lacks a portion of them. The sample consists of about 56,000 clones, 75% to 90% of them appearing once. What was sequenced was peripheral blood. Receptors originate from a woman aged 55 to 70 with COVID-19, enrolled during active disease.

The chain combines TRBV7-9 with TRBJ2-7, with 8 bases identical to TRBD1. Germline CDR1 reads SEHNR; CDR2 reads FQNEAQ (reference sequence). This CDR3 has 14 residues. The junction had 7 bases not matched to a gene; V was cut back by 5 bases and J by 4 bases. The CDR3 loop is CASSPRQGKYEQYF. The CDR3 bases are TGTGCCAGCAGCCCTCGACAGGGGAAGTACGAGCAGTACTTC.

This rearrangement joins TRBV28 to TRBJ2-7; 12 nucleotides align to TRBD1. J gave up 4 bases and V 6 bases, and 7 bases lay outside the gene matches. Germline V gene data show CDR1 as MDHEN and CDR2 as SYDVKM. CDR3 length: 15 amino acids. The CDR3 protein is CASSSGTGGYYEQYF. The DNA for the CDR3 is TGTGCCAGCAGCTCCGGGACAGGGGGCTATTACGAGCAGTACTTC.

The chain joins TRBV11-3 to TRBJ2-5; possibly TRBD2 for D (5 bases). Germline V lookup: CDR1 SGHNT, CDR2 YENEEA. The V and J ends lost 4 bases and 5 bases respectively, with 14 bases between them. CDR3 size: 14 residues. For the CDR3, the DNA is TGTGCCAGCAGCTCGCGGGCCTCGGGGGAGACCCAGTACTTC. Encoded protein: CASSSRASGETQYF.

This clone has only a few counts. The gene calls are TRBV28 and TRBJ2-1; 10 positions agree with TRBD1. This CDR3 contains 16 residues. Germline loops: CDR1 MDHEN, CDR2 SYDVKM. V lost 7 bases, J lost 4 bases, and 10 bases stayed unmatched. CDR3 coding DNA: TGTGCCAGCATCCCTACCGGGACAGGGGTATACAATGAGCAGTTCTTC. Encoded protein: CASIPTGTGVYNEQFF.

The chain is built from TRBV7-7 and TRBJ1-5; D is ambiguous. In germline, CDR1 is SSHAT, CDR2 FNYEAQ (reference sequence). The CDR3 is 10 amino acids. V gave up 8 bases and J gave up 4 bases, with 3 bases separating them. CDR3 sequence: CASPNQPQHF. CDR3 sequence (DNA): TGTGCCAGCCCTAATCAGCCCCAGCATTTT. Supplemented by reference TRBV7-7 and TRBJ1-5, the full variable domain reads GAGVSQSPRYKVTKRGQDVTLRCDPISSHATLYWYQQALGQGPEFLTYFNYEAQPDKSGLPSDRFSAERPEGSISTLTIQRTEQRDSAMYRCASPNQPQHFGDGTRLSIL.

This chain links TRBV7-2 with TRBJ2-3, with TRBD2 identical over 11 bases. CDR1 is SGHTA and CDR2 is FQGNSA in the germline V gene. The V and J ends lost 1 base and 4 bases, in that order; junction bases with no gene match: 10. CDR3 length equals 18 residues. This chain's CDR3 is CASSLGPSGRSGSDTQYF. The CDR3 coding sequence is TGTGCCAGCAGCTTAGGGCCTAGCGGGAGGAGTGGGTCAGATACGCAGTATTTT.

The chain carries TRBV13 and TRBJ2-7, with D unresolved. Germline CDR1 PRHDT, CDR2 FYEKMQ (reference sequence). The CDR3 runs 14 residues. Trimming pared 0 bases from V and 5 bases from J, leaving 11 bases between. CDR3 bases: TGTGCCAGCAGCTTAGGGGCAGGATTCCACGAGCAGTACTTC. Its translation: CASSLGAGFHEQYF.

This chain connects TRBV7-2 to TRBJ2-2; D ambiguous. The CDR3 length is 15 residues. CDR1 and CDR2 (germline): SGHTA, FQGNSA. Trimming removed 5 bases at V and 1 base at J, with 11 bases between. CDR3 protein: CASSLSQMNTGELFF. CDR3 DNA sequence: TGTGCCAGCAGCCTTAGCCAAATGAACACCGGGGAGCTGTTTTTT.

This chain joins TRBV4-1 and TRBJ1-6; D call uncertain. V lost 0 bases and J 5 bases, leaving 11 bases between the germline ends. Germline CDR1 MGHRA, CDR2 YSYEKL. The CDR3 consists of 16 residues. The CDR3 sequence is CASSQDTAGNNSPLHF. The CDR3, as DNA: TGCGCCAGCAGCCAAGATACCGCGGGGAATAATTCACCCCTCCACTTT.

The chain couples TRBV12-3 or TRBV12-4 to TRBJ2-5, with 7 bases aligning to TRBD1. V shed 5 bases and J 4 bases; nucleotides not matched to a gene: 4. There are 13 residues in the CDR3. The CDR3 nucleotides read TGTGCCAGCAGTGGACAGGTTGGAGAGACCCAGTACTTC. This sequence encodes CASSGQVGETQYF.

The chain has TRBV23-1 and TRBJ2-1, with a weak D call TRBD1 (5 bases). TRBV23-1 carries the ORF label, with uncertain function. The CDR3 totals 14 residues. V was shortened by 0 bases and J by 9 bases, with 12 bases between the two germline ends. CDR3 residues: CASSQSQPTVEQFF. CDR3 DNA: TGCGCCAGCAGTCAATCTCAGCCGACAGTTGAGCAGTTCTTC.

The chain uses TRBV7-9 and TRBJ1-6; D perhaps matches TRBD1 (5 bases). The CDR3 runs to 15 residues. CDR1 is SEHNR, CDR2 FQNEAQ, per germline (reference sequence). Between the trimmed V and J ends, which lost 1 base and 7 bases, there was a span of 11 bases. CDR3 DNA sequence: TGTGCCAGCAGCTTAGAAGGACAAAGGAATTCACCCCTCCACTTT. It yields the protein CASSLEGQRNSPLHF.

CDR3 protein: CAWSAGGWETQYF. The CDR3 DNA reads as TGTGCCTGGAGTGCCGGAGGATGGGAGACCCAGTACTTC. This sequence joins TRBV30 and TRBJ2-5, with D possibly TRBD2 on 5 matching bases. The CDR3 sequence is 13 residues long. The V gene's germline CDR1 is GTSNPN and CDR2 SVGIG (reference sequence). Trimming stripped 1 base from V and 5 bases from J, with 11 bases between.

The rearrangement joins TRBV7-2 to TRBJ1-2, with 7 bases lining up with TRBD1. V gave up 6 bases and J gave up 14 bases; unmatched junction bases: 12. CDR1 is SGHTA, CDR2 FQGNSA, per germline. The CDR3 totals 12 residues. The CDR3: CASSFGNRGLTF. CDR3 nucleotide sequence: TGTGCCAGCAGTTTCGGCAACAGGGGTCTGACCTTC.

V usage is TRBV28 and J usage is TRBJ2-5; D possibly corresponds to TRBD1 (6 bases). The CDR3 extends over 14 amino acids. Germline V gene data show CDR1 as MDHEN and CDR2 as SYDVKM. Deletions cut 6 bases from V and 4 bases from J, with 15 bases between. This CDR3 is CASSSQGSRETQYF. CDR3 DNA sequence: TGTGCCAGCAGCTCACAGGGATCTAGAGAGACCCAGTACTTC. Variable domain in full (rest from reference TRBV28 and TRBJ2-5): DVKVTQSSRYLVKRTGEKVFLECVQDMDHENMFWYRQDPGLGLRLIYFSYDVKMKEKGDIPEGYSVSREKKERFSLILESASTNQTSMYLCASSSQGSRETQYFGPGTRLLVL.

The rearrangement uses TRBV18 and TRBJ1-6; possibly TRBD1 for D (5 bases). Germline CDR1 is KGHSH and CDR2 is LQKENI. The CDR3 has 14 amino acids. V was clipped by 2 bases and J by 8 bases, with 10 bases between them. The DNA for the CDR3 is TGTGCCAGCTCACCAGAGGCAGGGTATTCACCCCTCCACTTT. This codes for CASSPEAGYSPLHF.

The chain has TRBV7-2 and TRBJ1-1; D unclear. The CDR3 length is 13 residues. The V and J ends lost 2 bases and 0 bases respectively, with 4 bases between them. CDR1 and CDR2 (germline): SGHTA, FQGNSA. The CDR3 sequence is CASSLPMNTEAFF. The CDR3 DNA sequence: TGTGCCAGCAGCTTACCAATGAACACTGAAGCTTTCTTT. The variable domain in full, completed from reference TRBV7-2 and TRBJ1-1, reads GAGVSQSPSNKVTEKGKDVELRCDPISGHTALYWYRQSLGQGLEFLIYFQGNSAPDKSGLPSDRFSAERTGGSVSTLTIQRTQQEDSAVYLCASSLPMNTEAFFGQGTRLTVV.

This clone was seen only a few times. The rearrangement links TRBV9 to TRBJ2-7; tentatively, D is TRBD1 (5 bases). The ends were cut back, 0 bases at V and 5 bases at J, with 9 bases in the middle. Germline V CDR1 and CDR2: SGDLS, YYNGEE. This CDR3 has 13 amino acids. CDR3 sequence (DNA): TGTGCCAGCAGCGTAGAAGGGGTCCACGAGCAGTACTTC. This codes for CASSVEGVHEQYF.

The chain combines TRBV7-2 with TRBJ2-7; 7 nucleotides agree with TRBD2. The CDR3 has 15 residues. Germline-derived CDR1 and CDR2 are SGHTA and FQGNSA. Trimming at V came to 2 bases and at J to 0 bases, leaving 4 bases not matched to a gene. The CDR3 sequence is CASSLITGGSYEQYF. Written as DNA, the CDR3 is TGTGCCAGCAGCTTAATAACGGGGGGCTCCTACGAGCAGTACTTC.

This clone has just one count. The rearrangement joins TRBV11-3 to TRBJ2-1; a weak D match, TRBD2 (7 bases). The V gene lost 4 bases and the J gene lost 6 bases, with 19 bases spanning the gap. In germline, CDR1 is SGHNT, CDR2 YENEEA. CDR3 length: 16 amino acids. The CDR3 is CASSSSRGRGANEQFF. In nucleotides, the CDR3 is TGTGCCAGCAGCTCGTCGAGGGGACGGGGGGCCAATGAGCAGTTCTTC.

This rearrangement joins TRBV5-5 to TRBJ2-2, with D tentatively TRBD2 (5 bases). The germline V and J ends were trimmed by 0 bases and 7 bases, with 16 bases remaining between them. From germline, CDR1 is SGHKS and CDR2 YYEKEE (reference sequence). There are 16 residues in the CDR3. CDR3 in DNA: TGTGCCAGCAGCTTGGGTCCGGGGTCGATGAGCGGGGAGCTGTTTTTT. It codes for CASSLGPGSMSGELFF.

Only one count was recorded for this clone. The rearrangement links TRBV15 to TRBJ1-4; the match to TRBD1 covers 9 bases. V gave up 3 bases and J gave up 7 bases; unmatched junction bases: 9. CDR1 and CDR2 from the germline V gene are LNHNV and YYDKDF (reference sequence). The CDR3 contains 16 residues. In DNA form, the CDR3 reads TGTGCCACCAGCAGGGGGGGACAGGGCCCAGCTGAAAAACTGTTTTTT. It translates to CATSRGGQGPAEKLFF.

V usage is TRBV7-9 and J usage is TRBJ2-2; D is uncertain. The CDR3 consists of 15 residues. V gave up 2 bases and J gave up 4 bases, with 11 bases separating them. Germline V lookup: CDR1 SEHNR, CDR2 FQNEAQ (reference sequence). CDR3 protein: CASSLYLGGTGELFF. The CDR3 coding sequence is TGTGCCAGCAGCTTATATCTCGGTGGCACCGGGGAGCTGTTTTTT.